These 16 T cell receptor beta chains share one sample of origin, sequenced in a study of cytomegalovirus exposure and HLA in healthy donors (dated by TCRdb to about 2017). The library was obtained by the immunoSEQ multiplex PCR assay. For the multiplex PCR, a mixture combining 60 forward primers for TCR Vbeta segments and 13 reverse primers for TCR Jbeta segments was used. Drawn from immuneACCESS, this table holds only the in-frame rearrangements with V and J called that TCRdb kept. Clones are partly lost; checked studies trace under half to an unresolved V gene and leave the rest unexplained. The sample table records around 150,000 clones; over 60% of these occur just once. 2.1% of the sample comes from the top ten. Sequencing was carried out using PBMCs. The receptors were gathered from a man aged 35 to 55 in good health and CMV-seronegative.

This clone appeared once. At one end the junction does not follow the germline gene, possibly because of a read error. The chain employs TRBV2 and TRBJ2-5, with D perhaps TRBD1 (6 bases). This CDR3 has 15 residues. Germline V gives CDR1 SNHLY, CDR2 FYNNEI. As DNA, the CDR3 is TGTGCCAGCAGGGAAGATACAGGGCCCCAAGAGACCCAGTACTTC. It translates to CASREDTGPQETQYF.

V is TRBV15 and J is TRBJ1-1; the D is unclear. The germline CDR1 and CDR2 sequences are LNHNV and YYDKDF (reference sequence). CDR3 size: 16 residues. The germline V and J ends were trimmed by 5 bases and 0 bases, with 16 bases remaining between them. CDR3 sequence: CATSDDPQLMNTEAFF. The CDR3 bases are TGTGCCACCAGCGACGACCCACAGCTCATGAACACTGAAGCTTTCTTT.

This rearrangement joins TRBV15 to TRBJ2-2; tentative D call: TRBD2 (5 bases). The germline V gene has CDR1 LNHNV and CDR2 YYDKDF (reference sequence). Trimming pared 6 bases from V and 0 bases from J, leaving 11 bases between. The CDR3 length is 15 residues. CDR3 nucleotide sequence: TGTGCCACCAGTATCGAGGGAACGAACACCGGGGAGCTGTTTTTT. Residues: CATSIEGTNTGELFF.

A few counts support this clone. In DNA, the CDR3 is TGCGCCAGCAGCCAAGATGTATGGAGGGGCTACACCTTC. Translated, it gives CASSQDVWRGYTF. The chain joins TRBV4-1 to TRBJ1-2, with D unclear. CDR1 and CDR2 from the germline V gene are MGHRA and YSYEKL. This CDR3 is 13 amino acids long. V gave up 0 bases and J gave up 8 bases, with 10 bases separating them.

This clone was seen more than once but under ten times. The chain employs TRBV9 and TRBJ2-7; TRBD2 is a possible D gene (5 bases). The CDR3 runs to 15 residues. Per the germline V gene, CDR1 is SGDLS and CDR2 is YYNGEE. The germline V and J ends were trimmed by 4 bases and 3 bases, with 17 bases remaining between them. For the CDR3, the DNA is TGTGCCAGCAGCCCCCGAATTAATAGCGACTACGAGCAGTACTTC. Translation: CASSPRINSDYEQYF.

The chain is built from TRBV28 and TRBJ1-2; D is possibly TRBD1 (6 bases). Trimming pared 4 bases from V and 4 bases from J, leaving 16 bases between. This CDR3 contains 15 residues. Germline V lookup: CDR1 MDHEN, CDR2 SYDVKM. This CDR3 reads CASSSGTPLGYGYTF. The CDR3 DNA is TGTGCCAGCAGTTCCGGGACACCACTAGGCTATGGCTACACCTTC.

The gene calls are TRBV6-1 and TRBJ2-1, with a weak D call TRBD2 (5 bases). The length of the CDR3 is 14 residues. V dropped 6 bases and J dropped 1 base, with 10 bases sitting between them. Looked up from germline, CDR1 is MNHNS and CDR2 is SASEGT. The CDR3 coding sequence is TGTGCCAGCAGCGGGGAACAATCCTACAATGAGCAGTTCTTC. Encoded protein: CASSGEQSYNEQFF.

The chain uses TRBV5-1 and TRBJ2-7; 9 bases fit TRBD2. V trimming: 5 bases; J trimming: 2 bases; junction bases outside the gene matches: 2. Germline V gene lookup returns CDR1 SGHRS and CDR2 YFSETQ. CDR3 length: 13 residues. CDR3 protein: CASRIAGAYEQYF. DNA of the CDR3: TGCGCCAGCAGAATAGCGGGAGCCTACGAGCAGTACTTC.

The chain uses TRBV2 and TRBJ1-5, with D possibly TRBD1 on 5 matching bases. Trimming pared 2 bases from V and 3 bases from J, leaving 8 bases between. CDR1 and CDR2 from the germline V gene are SNHLY and FYNNEI. This CDR3 is built from 14 residues. CDR3 nucleotide sequence: TGTGCCAGCAGTGAACCGACAGACAATCAGCCCCAGCATTTT. Amino acids: CASSEPTDNQPQHF. The variable domain in full, with the rest retrieved from reference TRBV2 and TRBJ1-5, is EPEVTQTPSHQVTQMGQEVILRCVPISNHLYFYWYRQILGQKVEFLVSFYNNEISEKSEIFDDQFSVERPDGSNFTLKIRSTKLEDSAMYFCASSEPTDNQPQHFGDGTRLSIL.

The chain combines TRBV4-1 with TRBJ1-1; D is perhaps TRBD1 (5 bases). The germline V and J ends were trimmed by 0 bases and 1 base, with 12 bases remaining between them. The germline CDR1 and CDR2 sequences are MGHRA and YSYEKL. The CDR3 covers 16 residues. The CDR3 region is CASSQDRLGGNTEAFF. The CDR3 region has the DNA TGCGCCAGCAGCCAAGATCGGCTCGGGGGGAACACTGAAGCTTTCTTT.

This rearrangement joins TRBV2 to TRBJ2-7, with unresolved D. CDR3 length: 12 residues. The V gene's germline CDR1 is SNHLY and CDR2 FYNNEI. The ends were cut back, 6 bases at V and 6 bases at J, with 12 bases in the middle. DNA of the CDR3: TGTGCCAGCAGGGCGACAATCCGCGAGCAGTACTTC. Amino acid sequence: CASRATIREQYF.

This clone was seen a few times. CDR3 residues: CASRRDGKSSYEQYF. CDR3 coding DNA: TGTGCCAGCAGAAGAGACGGGAAGAGCTCCTACGAGCAGTACTTC. The chain joins TRBV7-2 to TRBJ2-7, with TRBD2 as a possible D gene (5 bases). CDR3 length: 15 residues. Germline V gives CDR1 SGHTA, CDR2 FQGNSA. The V gene lost 6 bases and the J gene lost 0 bases, with 15 bases spanning the gap.

The chain joins TRBV6-1 to TRBJ1-4; tentative D call: TRBD1 (5 bases). The CDR3 spans 14 residues. Between the trimmed V and J ends, which lost 6 bases and 3 bases, there was a span of 11 bases. Germline V gene data show CDR1 as MNHNS and CDR2 as SASEGT. The DNA for the CDR3 is TGTGCCAGCAGGGCAGGGCGCTCTAATGAAAAACTGTTTTTT. As protein: CASRAGRSNEKLFF.

The chain joins TRBV5-1 to TRBJ2-3; 8 positions agree with TRBD1. CDR3 length: 16 amino acids. The ends lost 4 bases at V and 4 bases at J; junction bases unmatched: 11. Germline values: CDR1 SGHRS, CDR2 YFSETQ. CDR3 in DNA: TGCGCCAGCAGCGGGCAGACAGGGGCGAGTCCAGATACGCAGTATTTT. As protein: CASSGQTGASPDTQYF.

This chain links TRBV7-2 with TRBJ2-1; unclear D gene. V gave up 4 bases and J gave up 0 bases, with 4 bases separating them. The CDR3 spans 13 residues. Germline V CDR1 and CDR2: SGHTA, FQGNSA. Here the CDR3 DNA reads TGTGCCAGCAGCTGGAGCTCCTACAATGAGCAGTTCTTC. Its protein product is CASSWSSYNEQFF.

The genes are TRBV19 and TRBJ1-2; TRBD1 is a possible D gene (5 bases). The CDR3 extends over 14 amino acids. V was clipped by 4 bases and J by 4 bases, with 13 bases between them. CDR1 and CDR2 from the germline V gene are LNHDA and SQIVND (reference sequence). CDR3 protein: CASSTWDSSYGYTF. In DNA form, the CDR3 reads TGTGCCAGTAGTACCTGGGACTCAAGCTATGGCTACACCTTC.